Each of the 12 T cell receptor beta chains below was sequenced from the same sample in a study of blood T cell repertoires in COVID-19. TCRdb keeps only in-frame clones here, not all; method: immunoSEQ multiplex PCR. The table lists some 73,000 clones, approximately 71% of them singletons. Sequenced material: peripheral blood. The origin of the receptors is a man in his 70s with COVID-19, enrolled during active disease.

This chain connects TRBV28 to TRBJ2-1, with 14 nucleotides matching TRBD2. The CDR3 is 18 residues long. V lost 1 base to trimming and J lost 6 bases; unmatched junction nucleotides: 8. Germline lookup yields CDR1 MDHEN and CDR2 SYDVKM. Here the CDR3 reads CASSLYLRTSGRTNEQFF. CDR3 DNA sequence: TGTGCCAGCAGTTTATACCTCCGGACTAGCGGGAGGACCAATGAGCAGTTCTTC.

The chain joins TRBV7-2 to TRBJ2-7, with 9 bases aligning to TRBD2. The CDR3 has 19 amino acids. The germline CDR1 and CDR2 sequences are SGHTA and FQGNSA. Trimming cost V 5 bases and J 3 bases; bases outside gene matches: 20. The CDR3 DNA follows: TGTGCCAGCAGCCAAAGGATGGGCGGGAGGGCCTTCAGTGGCTACGAGCAGTACTTC. Translated, it gives CASSQRMGGRAFSGYEQYF.

V is TRBV28 and J is TRBJ1-1; TRBD1 might be the D (5 bases). Per germline, CDR1 MDHEN and CDR2 SYDVKM. CDR3 length equals 16 residues. V lost 1 base, J lost 0 bases, and 12 bases lay in between. CDR3 sequence reads: CASSLFAGLMNTEAFF. DNA of the CDR3: TGTGCCAGCAGTTTATTTGCAGGGCTAATGAACACTGAAGCTTTCTTT.

This chain uses TRBV28 with TRBJ1-4, with 12 bases lining up with TRBD1. The J segment lost 1 base and the V segment lost 3 bases, leaving 9 bases of the junction unmatched. Germline CDR1 is MDHEN and CDR2 is SYDVKM. The CDR3 is made up of 19 amino acids. DNA for the CDR3: TGTGCCAGCAGTTTGCCGGGGGGACAGGGGGCTATAACTAATGAAAAACTGTTTTTT. Its translation: CASSLPGGQGAITNEKLFF. Drawing the rest from reference TRBV28 and TRBJ1-4, the complete variable domain is DVKVTQSSRYLVKRTGEKVFLECVQDMDHENMFWYRQDPGLGLRLIYFSYDVKMKEKGDIPEGYSVSREKKERFSLILESASTNQTSMYLCASSLPGGQGAITNEKLFFGSGTQLSVL.

J is TRBJ2-3 and V is TRBV7-6; D is unresolved. Germline V lookup: CDR1 SGHVS, CDR2 FNYEAQ. The CDR3 runs 16 residues. The ends were cut back, 2 bases at V and 0 bases at J, with 12 bases in the middle. The CDR3 protein is CASSLMSTSSTDTQYF. The CDR3 bases are TGTGCCAGCAGCTTAATGTCTACGTCTAGCACAGATACGCAGTATTTT.

The V call is TRBV3-1 (or the pseudogene TRBV3-2), the J call TRBJ2-3; 7 bases fit TRBD2. Germline CDR1 LGHDT, CDR2 YNNKEL (reference sequence). With 3 bases clipped from V and 4 bases from J, the junction kept 1 base outside the gene matches. This CDR3 comprises 13 residues. The CDR3 DNA sequence: TGTGCCAGCAGCCACCGGGGGGCAGATACGCAGTATTTT. This gives the protein CASSHRGADTQYF.

The V gene is TRBV28, the J gene TRBJ2-5; tentatively, D is TRBD2 (6 bases). V was cut by 3 bases and J by 5 bases, with 10 bases left in between. This CDR3 has 13 residues. The germline gives CDR1 MDHEN, CDR2 SYDVKM. The CDR3 loop reads CASSLTSIETQYF. In DNA form, the CDR3 reads TGTGCCAGCAGTTTGACTAGTATCGAGACCCAGTACTTC.

The chain has TRBV29-1 and TRBJ2-5; D possibly corresponds to TRBD2 (6 bases). CDR1 SQVTM and CDR2 ANQGSEA come from the germline V gene. The CDR3 covers 11 residues. Trimming removed 7 bases from V and 1 base from J, with 7 bases in between. CDR3 DNA sequence: TGCAGCGGCGGGGTCCAAGAGACCCAGTACTTC. It yields the protein CSGGVQETQYF.

This chain connects TRBV19 to TRBJ2-1; 11 positions agree with TRBD2. V was clipped by 1 base and J by 3 bases; unmatched bases: 2. This CDR3 has 16 amino acids. CDR1 LNHDA and CDR2 SQIVND come from the germline V gene (reference sequence). The CDR3 DNA reads TGTGCCAGTAGTATAGCGGGGACTAGCGGCTACAATGAGCAGTTCTTC. It specifies CASSIAGTSGYNEQFF.

The chain employs TRBV4-3 and TRBJ2-2, with TRBD1 as a possible D gene (6 bases). Trimming stripped 2 bases from V and 6 bases from J, with 10 bases between. Germline V gives CDR1 LGHNA, CDR2 YSLEER. The CDR3 is made up of 14 amino acids. The CDR3 spells CASSQTHRAGELFF. The DNA of the CDR3 is TGCGCCAGCAGCCAAACCCACAGGGCCGGGGAGCTGTTTTTT.

A single count supports this clone. As DNA, the CDR3 is TGTGCCAGCAGCCTCCCCGGTCAGCCCCAGCATTTT. It specifies CASSLPGQPQHF. The rearrangement links TRBV11-2 to TRBJ1-5; D is unresolved. The V end lost 5 bases, the J end lost 6 bases, and 8 bases lay between the germline ends. Germline V gene data show CDR1 as SGHAT and CDR2 as FQNNGV. The CDR3 is 12 amino acids.

Only a few counts were recorded for this clone. V gene TRBV15 combines with J gene TRBJ2-7; no clear D. The CDR3 is 16 amino acids. Trimming stripped 1 base from V and 2 bases from J, with 15 bases between. Germline CDR1 LNHNV, CDR2 YYDKDF (reference sequence). In DNA form, the CDR3 reads TGTGCCACCAGCAGAGCTCGACTGTTTCGGGCCTACGAGCAGTACTTC. This translates into CATSRARLFRAYEQYF. The variable domain in full, with the rest retrieved from reference TRBV15 and TRBJ2-7, is DAMVIQNPRYQVTQFGKPVTLSCSQTLNHNVMYWYQQKSSQAPKLLFHYYDKDFNNEADTPDNFQSRRPNTSFCFLDIRSPGLGDTAMYLCATSRARLFRAYEQYFGPGTRLTVT.